The next 9 T cell receptor beta chains were all read from a single sample in a study of blood T cell repertoires in COVID-19. Data came from immunoSEQ multiplex PCR; TCRdb stores just in-frame clones and leaves some out. The sample carries 45,000 to 50,000 clones, over 70% recorded once. Sequencing was done on a sample of peripheral blood. These receptor sequences come from a man aged 45-65 years with acute or convalescent COVID-19.

The chain links TRBV11-2 to TRBJ1-5, with D perhaps matching TRBD1 (6 bases). This CDR3 contains 15 residues. Trimming removed 1 base from V and 4 bases from J, with 11 bases in between. Germline CDR1 reads SGHAT; CDR2 reads FQNNGV. The DNA of the CDR3 is TGTGCCAGCAGCTTAGGGACAGTAGGGAATCAGCCCCAGCATTTT. Protein sequence: CASSLGTVGNQPQHF.

This clone has just one count. The CDR3 protein is CASSYDWGPSGKLFF. Here the CDR3 DNA reads TGTGCCAGCAGTTACGATTGGGGGCCTAGTGGAAAACTGTTTTTT. V gene TRBV6-5 combines with J gene TRBJ1-4, with D perhaps TRBD1 (6 bases). V was trimmed by 2 bases and J by 10 bases, leaving 17 bases between them. The CDR3 has 15 amino acids. From germline, CDR1 is MNHEY and CDR2 SVGAGI.

The rearrangement links TRBV28 to TRBJ2-1; TRBD2 aligns across 11 bases. Germline CDR1 reads MDHEN; CDR2 reads SYDVKM. The CDR3 extends over 19 amino acids. V lost 5 bases and J lost 1; bases outside the gene matches: 13. Here the CDR3 reads CASSGEGTSGRRSYNEQFF. The CDR3 DNA sequence: TGTGCCAGCAGTGGGGAGGGGACTAGCGGACGACGGTCCTACAATGAGCAGTTCTTC. Full variable domain (outside the CDR3, taken from reference TRBV28 and TRBJ2-1): DVKVTQSSRYLVKRTGEKVFLECVQDMDHENMFWYRQDPGLGLRLIYFSYDVKMKEKGDIPEGYSVSREKKERFSLILESASTNQTSMYLCASSGEGTSGRRSYNEQFFGPGTRLTVL.

This chain links TRBV3-1 (or the pseudogene TRBV3-2) with TRBJ2-2, with D possibly matching TRBD2 (6 bases). V dropped 4 bases and J dropped 4 bases, with 10 bases sitting between them. The CDR3 has 14 amino acids. Germline assignment: CDR1 LGHDT and CDR2 YNNKEL (reference sequence). For the CDR3, the DNA is TGTGCCAGCAGCCTCCGGGGGTCCACCGGGGAGCTGTTTTTT. Its protein product is CASSLRGSTGELFF.

The chain has TRBV5-5 and TRBJ1-2; 8 positions match TRBD1. CDR1 SGHKS and CDR2 YYEKEE come from the germline V gene (reference sequence). This CDR3 is built from 14 residues. With 4 bases clipped from V and 7 bases from J, the junction kept 9 bases outside the gene matches. CDR3 in DNA: TGTGCCAGCAGCCTTGGACAGGGTTTAGGTGGCTACACCTTC. Its translation: CASSLGQGLGGYTF.

The chain uses TRBV5-4 and TRBJ2-7; TRBD2 matches 14 bases. The trim removed 4 bases at V and 2 bases at J, leaving 5 bases unmatched. Germline V gene data show CDR1 as SGHNT and CDR2 as YYREEE (reference sequence). The CDR3 sequence is 16 residues long. The CDR3 reads CASSPSTSGRAYEQYF. DNA of the CDR3: TGTGCCAGCAGCCCCTCGACTAGCGGGAGGGCCTACGAGCAGTACTTC.

This chain joins TRBV2 and TRBJ1-5; D remains ambiguous. CDR3 size: 12 residues. Germline assignment: CDR1 SNHLY and CDR2 FYNNEI. Trimming took off 5 bases at V and 8 bases at J, with 10 bases between the two ends. The CDR3 here is CASSFASEPQHF. DNA for the CDR3: TGTGCCAGCAGTTTCGCCTCGGAGCCCCAGCATTTT.

The chain combines TRBV18 with TRBJ1-2; tentative D call: TRBD1 (5 bases). Trimming took 2 bases from V and 1 from J, leaving 8 bases between them. CDR1 and CDR2 (germline): KGHSH, LQKENI. CDR3 size: 14 residues. The CDR3 coding sequence is TGTGCCAGCTCACCAGAACAGGTTAACTATGGCTACACCTTC. Translating gives CASSPEQVNYGYTF.

This chain joins TRBV5-1 and TRBJ2-1; TRBD1 matches at 7 bases. CDR1 and CDR2 (germline): SGHRS, YFSETQ. The CDR3 sequence is 13 residues long. Unmatched junction bases numbered 5, after V lost 4 bases and J lost 7 bases. The CDR3 region has the DNA TGCGCCAGCAGCGTTACAGGGGCAAATGAGCAGTTCTTC. Translating gives CASSVTGANEQFF. The full variable domain, rest sourced from reference TRBV5-1 and TRBJ2-1, is KAGVTQTPRYLIKTRGQQVTLSCSPISGHRSVSWYQQTPGQGLQFLFEYFSETQRNKGNFPGRFSGRQFSNSRSEMNVSTLELGDSALYLCASSVTGANEQFFGPGTRLTVL.